Each of the 12 T cell receptor beta chains below was sequenced from the same sample in a study of blood T cell repertoires in COVID-19. Assay used: immunoSEQ multiplex PCR; TCRdb lists only in-frame clones, some missing. Here the sample spans 200,000 or so clones, approximately 84% being singletons. The sample comprised peripheral blood. The receptors originated from a woman aged 55-70 years with acute or convalescent COVID-19.

This clone was detected a few times. The chain carries TRBV3-1 (or the pseudogene TRBV3-2) and TRBJ2-3, with D possibly being TRBD2 (5 bases). The CDR3 sequence is 15 residues long. Per germline, CDR1 LGHDT and CDR2 YNNKEL (reference sequence). The V end lost 1 base, the J end lost 4 bases, and 12 bases lay between the germline ends. The CDR3 nucleotides read TGTGCCAGCAGCCAAGGACCTAGCCGCGCAGATACGCAGTATTTT. It translates to CASSQGPSRADTQYF.

In its sample, this clone was seen a few times. This chain joins TRBV5-1 and TRBJ2-7; 9 bases are shared with TRBD1. CDR3 length: 14 residues. The germline V gene has CDR1 SGHRS and CDR2 YFSETQ. The V gene end was trimmed by 3 bases and the J gene end by 3 bases; junction bases not matched to a gene: 4. The CDR3 region has the DNA TGCGCCAGCAGCTGGACAGGGGCCGACTACGAGCAGTACTTC. Translation gives CASSWTGADYEQYF.

This clone was seen only a few times. V and J are TRBV6-5 and TRBJ1-6; 8 bases match TRBD1. V was clipped by 6 bases and J by 6 bases; unmatched bases: 7. CDR1 and CDR2 from the germline V gene are MNHEY and SVGAGI. The CDR3 spans 15 residues. The CDR3 spells CASRSGGQVNSPLHF. CDR3 in DNA: TGTGCCAGCAGGAGTGGGGGACAGGTTAATTCACCCCTCCACTTT.

The gene calls are TRBV7-3 and TRBJ2-1; D possibly corresponds to TRBD1 (5 bases). The CDR3 is 16 amino acids. Germline-derived CDR1 and CDR2 are SGHTA and FQGTGA. V lost 1 base and J 0 bases, leaving 10 bases between the germline ends. Here the CDR3 reads CASSLNQGSSYNEQFF. The DNA for the CDR3 is TGTGCCAGCAGCTTAAACCAGGGAAGCTCCTACAATGAGCAGTTCTTC.

In its sample, this clone was seen a few times. This chain links TRBV7-2 with TRBJ1-2; no definite D call. Per the germline V gene, CDR1 is SGHTA and CDR2 is FQGNSA. V was shortened by 5 bases and J by 1 base, with 14 bases between the two germline ends. This CDR3 contains 15 residues. CDR3 nucleotides: TGTGCCAGCAGCATGGTTCGGGGTTATAACTATGGCTACACCTTC. This sequence encodes CASSMVRGYNYGYTF.

The chain links TRBV4-1 to TRBJ1-2, with TRBD1 matching 7 bases. Germline CDR1 reads MGHRA; CDR2 reads YSYEKL. V was pared by 1 base and J by 2 bases, with 4 bases of the junction left unmatched. CDR3 size: 15 residues. In nucleotides, the CDR3 is TGCGCCAGCAGCCAAGCGGGACAGTCAAACTATGGCTACACCTTC. This sequence encodes CASSQAGQSNYGYTF.

The chain joins TRBV3-1 (or the pseudogene TRBV3-2) to TRBJ1-6; D ambiguous. The CDR3 length is 12 residues. The germline V gene encodes CDR1 LGHDT and CDR2 YNNKEL (reference sequence). V lost 4 bases, J lost 8 bases, and 6 bases lay in between. The CDR3 reads CASSLADSPLHF. CDR3 in DNA: TGTGCCAGCAGCCTGGCGGATTCACCCCTCCACTTT.

The J gene is TRBJ2-1, the V gene TRBV27, with a weak D call TRBD1 (5 bases). This CDR3 region has 14 residues. The germline gives CDR1 MNHEY, CDR2 SMNVEV (reference sequence). The V gene lost 2 bases and the J gene lost 4 bases, with 9 bases spanning the gap. The CDR3 bases are TGTGCCAGCAGTTTAGGGGCAGGTTACAATGAGCAGTTCTTC. Encoded protein: CASSLGAGYNEQFF.

CDR3 sequence reads: CASRGANYNEQFF. In DNA, the CDR3 is TGTGCCAGTCGGGGGGCCAACTACAATGAGCAGTTCTTC. V is TRBV19 and J is TRBJ2-1, with D tentatively TRBD2 (7 bases). In germline, CDR1 is LNHDA, CDR2 SQIVND (reference sequence). Trimming cost V 8 bases and J 3 bases, with 11 bases left between them. This CDR3 contains 13 residues.

V gene TRBV19 combines with J gene TRBJ1-2, with a possible D match to TRBD1 (5 bases). Germline CDR1 LNHDA, CDR2 SQIVND (reference sequence). Trimming took 3 bases from V and 4 from J, leaving 12 bases between them. The CDR3 contains 14 residues. Here the CDR3 DNA reads TGTGCCAGTAGTATCAAGGGGTCGGTCTATGGCTACACCTTC. Protein: CASSIKGSVYGYTF.

This chain joins TRBV6-2 or TRBV6-3 and TRBJ1-1; TRBD1 might be the D (6 bases). This CDR3 comprises 15 residues. CDR1 MNHEY and CDR2 SVGEGT come from the germline V gene. With 2 bases removed from V and 5 bases from J, the gap between germline ends came to 15 bases. The CDR3 reads CASSYDNRVGTEAFF. The CDR3 nucleotides are TGTGCCAGCAGTTACGACAACAGGGTGGGGACTGAAGCTTTCTTT.

This sequence joins TRBV11-2 and TRBJ2-1; 9 positions agree with TRBD2. The V gene end was trimmed by 4 bases and the J gene end by 6 bases; junction bases not matched to a gene: 4. Looked up from germline, CDR1 is SGHAT and CDR2 is FQNNGV. This CDR3 has 14 residues. As DNA, the CDR3 is TGTGCCAGCAGCTCGCTAGCGGGGACCAATGAGCAGTTCTTC. Its protein is CASSSLAGTNEQFF.